This T cell receptor beta chain was sequenced during a study of graft-versus-host responses after intestinal transplantation. Study-wide background: Recipients were all induced with anti-thymocyte globulin, then given tacrolimus and steroids for about three years. The study, taken as a whole, reports: Peak GvH clone levels in circulation were associated with early post-transplant HvG declines. When patients had graft-donor T cell macrochimerism, their allografts held high graft-versus-host to host-versus-graft clonal ratios. GvH clones occurred in recipient marrow; some first appeared in ileum or blood.

Germline V CDR1 and CDR2: MDHEN, SYDVKM. The V and J ends lost 0 bases and 2 bases, in that order; junction bases with no gene match: 8. CDR3 length: 17 amino acids. Regarding this clone: Its antigen is currently unknown.

Generated by immunoSEQ multiplex PCR, the TCRdb table keeps only in-frame clones and is missing some. Of around 26,000 clones listed, more than 75% are singletons. The V call is TRBV28, the J call TRBJ2-3; TRBD2 agrees at 7 bases. The source was unstimulated CD8+ T cells sorted from spleen or lymph node cells, collected before transplant. The sequence was obtained from a human donor who was the organ donor for an intestinal transplant. The DNA for the CDR3 is TGTGCCAGCAGTTTATGGAGGCTAGCGGTAGACACAGATACGCAGTATTTT. As protein: CASSLWRLAVDTDTQYF.